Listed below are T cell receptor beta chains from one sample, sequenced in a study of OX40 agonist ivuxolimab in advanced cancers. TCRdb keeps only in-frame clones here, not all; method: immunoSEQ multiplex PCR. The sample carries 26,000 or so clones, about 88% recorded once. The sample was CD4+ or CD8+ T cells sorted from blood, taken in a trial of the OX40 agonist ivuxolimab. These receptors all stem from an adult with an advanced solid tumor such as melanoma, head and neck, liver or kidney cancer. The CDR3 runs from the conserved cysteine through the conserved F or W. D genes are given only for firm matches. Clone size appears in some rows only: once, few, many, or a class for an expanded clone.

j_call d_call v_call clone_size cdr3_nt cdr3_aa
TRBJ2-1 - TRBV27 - TGTGCCAGCAGTAGAGGGGGTACGGGGGGCGCCTACAATGAGCAGTTCTTC CASSRGGTGGAYNEQFF
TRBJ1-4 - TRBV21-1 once TGTGCCAGCAGCAAAGCTACCGAACAGGGATCAACTAATGAAAAACTGTTTTTT CASSKATEQGSTNEKLFF
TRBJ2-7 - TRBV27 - TGTGCCAGCAGTTTCTATCCCATAGACGAGCAGTACTTC CASSFYPIDEQYF
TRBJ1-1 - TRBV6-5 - TGTGCCAGCACATGGGCCCCCTGGGGGACTGAAGCTTTCTTT CASTWAPWGTEAFF
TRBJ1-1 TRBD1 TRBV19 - TGTGCCAGTACCCTACAGGGGGCGGACACTGAAGCTTTCTTT CASTLQGADTEAFF
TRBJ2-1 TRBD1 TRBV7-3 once TGTGCCAGCAGCTTAAACGGGTTGGGACAGGGGATCTACAATGAGCAGTTCTTC CASSLNGLGQGIYNEQFF
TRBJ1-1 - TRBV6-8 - TGTGCCAGCAGTCTTACAGAGAACACTGAAGCTTTCTTT CASSLTENTEAFF
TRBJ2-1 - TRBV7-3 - TGTGCCAGCAGCTTAATCGGAAGCTCCTACAATGAGCAGTTCTTC CASSLIGSSYNEQFF
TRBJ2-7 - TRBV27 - TGTGCCAGCAGTTTTGGGGGCCTGTCCTACGAGCAGTACTTC CASSFGGLSYEQYF
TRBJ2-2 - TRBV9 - TGTGCCAGCAGCGCCCCGGGGGTCCTCCGCACCGGGGAGCTGTTTTTT CASSAPGVLRTGELFF
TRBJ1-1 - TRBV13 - TGTGCCAGCAGCTCGGGTTTCGGGAACACTGAAGCTTTCTTT CASSSGFGNTEAFF
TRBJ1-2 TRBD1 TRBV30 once TGTGCCTGGAGTCCAGGGACAGGGGACTATGGCTACACCTTC CAWSPGTGDYGYTF
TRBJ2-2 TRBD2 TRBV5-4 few TGTGCCAGCAGCCGGCCGGGGGGAGGGTTTACCGGGGAGCTGTTTTTT CASSRPGGGFTGELFF
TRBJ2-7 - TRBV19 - TGTGCCAGTAGTCTATCGACACCTGCCTACGAGCAGTACTTC CASSLSTPAYEQYF
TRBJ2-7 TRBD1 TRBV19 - TGTGCCAGTAGCGGGACAGCACTTACCTACGAGCAGTACTTC CASSGTALTYEQYF
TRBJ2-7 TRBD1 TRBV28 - TGTGCCAGCAGTGTCAAGTTCGGGACAGGGTTCTTCCAGAGGTACGAGCAGTACTTC CASSVKFGTGFFQRYEQYF
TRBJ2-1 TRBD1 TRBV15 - TGTGCCACGTCCCGGGACAGGGGAGTGAATGAGCAGTTCTTC CATSRDRGVNEQFF